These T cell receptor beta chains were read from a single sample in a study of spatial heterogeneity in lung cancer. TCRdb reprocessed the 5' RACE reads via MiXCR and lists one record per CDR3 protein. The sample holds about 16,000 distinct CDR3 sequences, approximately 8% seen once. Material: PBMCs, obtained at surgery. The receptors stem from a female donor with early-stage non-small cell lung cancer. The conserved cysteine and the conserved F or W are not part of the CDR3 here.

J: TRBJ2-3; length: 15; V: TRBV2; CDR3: ASSGNKGTGETDTQY
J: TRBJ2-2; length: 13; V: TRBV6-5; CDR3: ASSYSRLADGELF
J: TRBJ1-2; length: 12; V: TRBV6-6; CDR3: ASSYSGTNYGYT
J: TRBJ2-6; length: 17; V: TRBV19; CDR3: ASSDRGGQQVPGANVLT
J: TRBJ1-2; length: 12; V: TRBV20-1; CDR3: GAIPRDFNYGYT
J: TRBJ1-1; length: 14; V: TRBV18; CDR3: ASSLIGGQGNTEAF
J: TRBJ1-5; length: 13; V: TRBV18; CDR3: ASSPGTAQGQPQH
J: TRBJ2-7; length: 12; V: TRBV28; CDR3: ASSPGTAAYEQY
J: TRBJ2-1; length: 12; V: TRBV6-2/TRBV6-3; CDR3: ASTRWGSYNEQF
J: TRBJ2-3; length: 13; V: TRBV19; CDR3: ASSGMAGGEDTQY
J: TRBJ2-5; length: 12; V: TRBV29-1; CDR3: SVGQVLPRETQY
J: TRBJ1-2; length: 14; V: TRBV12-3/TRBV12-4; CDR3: ASSPTPGQGSYGYT
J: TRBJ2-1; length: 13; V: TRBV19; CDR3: ASKFDRASYNEQF
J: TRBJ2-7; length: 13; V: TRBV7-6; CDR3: ASSPVPGAGYEQY
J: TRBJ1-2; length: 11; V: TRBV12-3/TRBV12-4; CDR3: ASSLHGRYGYT
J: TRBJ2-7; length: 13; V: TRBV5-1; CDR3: ASSFIAGYSYEQY